This is a list of T cell receptor beta chains from one sample in a study of shared clonotypes between healthy human individuals. Using immunoSEQ multiplex PCR, the repertoire was profiled, and TCRdb retains in-frame clones only, with some absent. The sample carries fewer than 850,000 clones, 90% to 97% recorded once. The sequenced sample consisted of naive CD8+ T cells sorted from blood. These TCRs come from a man younger than 45 in good health. Each CDR3 is given with its conserved first and last residue. Fields, in order: V gene, D gene, J gene, clone size, CDR3 DNA, CDR3 protein. The D gene is left open where the match is weak. Some rows mark clone size as missing; the rest say once, few, many or name a class of expanded clone.

TRBV5-4	.	TRBJ2-1	.	TGTGCCAGCAGCCGGCGGGAATCCTACAATGAGCAGTTCTTC	CASSRRESYNEQFF
TRBV2	.	TRBJ1-5	.	TGTGCCAGCAGTGAAGACGTGGACACTATAACGAGTTATAGCAATCAGCCCCAGCATTTT	CASSEDVDTITSYSNQPQHF
TRBV6-5	TRBD1	TRBJ2-7	.	TGTGCCAGCAGTTCCTGGGACAGGGAAAACGAGCAGTACTTC	CASSSWDRENEQYF
TRBV5-6	.	TRBJ1-2	few	TGTGCCAGCAGCGACACCGGGACCTATGGCTACACCTTC	CASSDTGTYGYTF
TRBV11-2	TRBD2	TRBJ2-1	.	TGTGCCAGCAGCTCCCTAGCGGGCCTCAATGAGCAGTTCTTC	CASSSLAGLNEQFF
TRBV4-1	TRBD2	TRBJ2-1	.	TGCGCCAGCAGCCCGGGACTAGCGGTGGCTTACAATGAGCAGTTCTTC	CASSPGLAVAYNEQFF
TRBV11-2	.	TRBJ2-1	.	TGTGCCAGCAGCCCACCAGACTACAATGAGCAGTTCTTC	CASSPPDYNEQFF
TRBV7-9	.	TRBJ2-7	once	TGTGCCAGCAGCTTGAGCACCTACGAGCAGTACTTC	CASSLSTYEQYF
TRBV27	.	TRBJ2-7	once	TGTGCCAGCAGTTTCGGGTTGTATTACGGCGAGCAGTACTTC	CASSFGLYYGEQYF
TRBV9	TRBD1	TRBJ2-7	.	TGTGCCAGCAGCGCCTGGGACAGGTCGCCCTACGAGCAGTACTTC	CASSAWDRSPYEQYF
TRBV10-3	.	TRBJ2-1	.	TGTGCCATCAGTGGGTCGTCGGGTGAGCAGTTCTTC	CAISGSSGEQFF
TRBV9	TRBD1	TRBJ1-2	.	TGTGCCAGCAGCGTGGACAGGGACCTCTATGGCTACACCTTC	CASSVDRDLYGYTF
TRBV29-1	.	TRBJ2-7	.	TGCAGCGTTGTCTTTAGGGGTCCTCCCTACGAGCAGTACTTC	CSVVFRGPPYEQYF
TRBV9	.	TRBJ1-1	.	TGTGCCAGCAGCCCAGATCGGGGTATGAACACTGAAGCTTTCTTT	CASSPDRGMNTEAFF
TRBV19	.	TRBJ2-7	.	TGTGCCAGTAGTATCCGGGCGGACGAGCAGTACTTC	CASSIRADEQYF
TRBV4-1	.	TRBJ1-1	.	TGCGCCAGCAGCCCACAGGGACTTGAAGCTTTCTTT	CASSPQGLEAFF
TRBV10-3	.	TRBJ2-3	.	TGTGCCATCCTTGTGGGAACAGATACGCAGTATTTT	CAILVGTDTQYF
TRBV5-5	TRBD2	TRBJ2-7	.	TGTGCCAGCAGCTCCTCCGGGACTAGCGGGAGACGGTACGAGCAGTACTTC	CASSSSGTSGRRYEQYF
TRBV6-5	.	TRBJ2-7	.	TGTGCCAGCAGTCCTTTCGGGTCAGTTAACTACGAGCAGTACTTC	CASSPFGSVNYEQYF
TRBV11-3	TRBD2	TRBJ2-7	once	TGTGCCAGCAGCTTGGGGCTAGCGGGAGGTGTCTACGAGCAGTACTTC	CASSLGLAGGVYEQYF
TRBV9	.	TRBJ2-7	.	TGTGCCAGCAGCGTAGGTAGTGGGCCGGACGAGCAGTACTTC	CASSVGSGPDEQYF
TRBV27	.	TRBJ1-5	.	TGTGCCAGCGGGTTAGTCCCCGAAAGCAATCAGCCCCAGCATTTT	CASGLVPESNQPQHF
TRBV7-9	.	TRBJ2-7	.	TGTGCCAGCAGCTTAGTCCGGGTTGACGAGCAGTACTTC	CASSLVRVDEQYF
TRBV4-1	.	TRBJ2-1	.	TGCGCCAGCAGCCCAGAGAGCTCCTACAATGAGCAGTTCTTC	CASSPESSYNEQFF
TRBV7-8	.	TRBJ2-7	.	TGTGCCAGCAGCTTACCCAGACTAGTCTCCTACGAGCAGTACTTC	CASSLPRLVSYEQYF
TRBV7-9	TRBD1	TRBJ2-3	.	TGTGCCAGCAGCTTACCAGGGGGCTCCACAGATACGCAGTATTTT	CASSLPGGSTDTQYF
TRBV28	.	TRBJ2-7	.	TGTGCCAGCAGTTTATGGTCCGCGGGGATCCCTTCCTACGAGCAGTACTTC	CASSLWSAGIPSYEQYF
TRBV6-1	TRBD1	TRBJ1-2	.	TGTGCCAGCAGTCCCACAGGGGTTGGCTACACCTTC	CASSPTGVGYTF
TRBV7-6	.	TRBJ2-3	once	TGTGCCAGCAGCCAAGGGGTGGGAGTGTCAGATACGCAGTATTTT	CASSQGVGVSDTQYF